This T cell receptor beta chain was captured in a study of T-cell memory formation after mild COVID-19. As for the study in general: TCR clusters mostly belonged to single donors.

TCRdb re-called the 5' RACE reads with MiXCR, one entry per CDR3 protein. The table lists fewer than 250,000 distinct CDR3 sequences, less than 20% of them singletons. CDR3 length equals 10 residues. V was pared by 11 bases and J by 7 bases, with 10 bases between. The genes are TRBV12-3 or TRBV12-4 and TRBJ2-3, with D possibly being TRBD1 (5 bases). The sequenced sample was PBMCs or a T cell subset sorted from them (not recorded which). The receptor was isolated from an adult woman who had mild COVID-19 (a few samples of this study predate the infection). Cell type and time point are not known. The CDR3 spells CAVGANTQYF. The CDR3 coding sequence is TGTGCCGTAGGGGCGAATACGCAGTATTTT.